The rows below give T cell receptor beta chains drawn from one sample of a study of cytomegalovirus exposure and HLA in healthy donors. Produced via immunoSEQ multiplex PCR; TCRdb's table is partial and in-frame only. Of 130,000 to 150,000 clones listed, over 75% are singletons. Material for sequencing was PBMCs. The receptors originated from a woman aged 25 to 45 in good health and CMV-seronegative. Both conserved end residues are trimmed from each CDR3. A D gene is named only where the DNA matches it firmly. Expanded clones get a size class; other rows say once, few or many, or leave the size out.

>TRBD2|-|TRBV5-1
ASSLQSSGYEQY
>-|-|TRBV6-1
ASSVIENPSTDTQY
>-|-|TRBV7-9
SSSLRGRDTEAF
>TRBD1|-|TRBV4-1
ASSRGVTGSKGYGYT
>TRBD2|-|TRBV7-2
ASSPISGSRIQETQY
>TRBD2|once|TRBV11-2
ASSSSTSGYEQY
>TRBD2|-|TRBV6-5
ASSLGLAIYNEQF
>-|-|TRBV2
ASSVDSRFSPLH
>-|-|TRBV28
ASSSEATYEQY
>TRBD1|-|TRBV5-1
ASSLEYRGHEKLF
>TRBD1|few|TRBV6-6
ASQTGVNQPQH
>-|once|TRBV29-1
SVPLGYNEQF
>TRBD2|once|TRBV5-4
ASSGRGARDTGELF
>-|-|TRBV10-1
ASSDDSDEAF
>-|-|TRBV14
ASSPVRVTNYGYT
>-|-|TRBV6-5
ASSYSGANEKLF
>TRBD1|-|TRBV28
ATQGAYYEQY
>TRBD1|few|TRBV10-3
AISFRQGGMNTEAF
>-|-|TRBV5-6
ASSLLLNPPTDTQY
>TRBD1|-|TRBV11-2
ASSGTGGGYT
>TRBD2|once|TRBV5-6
ASSLGTRQETQY
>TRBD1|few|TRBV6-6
ASSYGGQEDQPQH
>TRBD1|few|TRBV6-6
ASSPPDRGVEKLF
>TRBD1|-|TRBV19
ASSILRRDRGNGYT
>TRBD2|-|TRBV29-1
SVGGTKREGHNEQF
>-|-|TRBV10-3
AISEVGGLLKTEAF
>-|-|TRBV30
AWEPSQVPLGVYSNQPQH
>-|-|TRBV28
ASTTVVRGYNEQF
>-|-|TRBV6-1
ASSGLGGEQY
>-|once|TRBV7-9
ASSLAEGRGANTEAF
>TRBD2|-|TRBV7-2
ASSTKTSGDEQF
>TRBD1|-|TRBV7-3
ASSPTGGRYGYT
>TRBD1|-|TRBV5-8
ASSPRQGPYNEQF
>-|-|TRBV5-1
ASSLAGRVAEQY
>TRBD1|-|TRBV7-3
ASSRGQGARNTGELF
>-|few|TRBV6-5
ASSIDRTDEKLF
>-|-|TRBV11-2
ASSLGTSYEQY
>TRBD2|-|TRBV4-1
ASSQVDLGLARGEQF
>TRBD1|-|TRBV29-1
SVEGQGPAEQY
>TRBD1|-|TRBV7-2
ASSAIQGGTEAF
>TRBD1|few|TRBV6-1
ASTPRQGAFYEQY
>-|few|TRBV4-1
ASSQADLFIYNEQF
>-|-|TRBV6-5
ASSQAREGGYT
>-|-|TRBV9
ASSPSSVGTDTQY
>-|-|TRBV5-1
ASSYRRGSSYNEQF